The clone carrying this TCR beta chain has at least ten counts. Its target is not known. The sample comes from a study of T cells in Graves' hyperthyroidism and ophthalmopathy. Study-level findings and limits: Expanded thyroid clonotypes (above 0.001) were mostly also found in blood.

The V gene lost 4 bases and the J gene lost 4 bases, with 22 bases spanning the gap. Germline V gene data show CDR1 as SEHNR and CDR2 as FQNEAQ (reference sequence). The CDR3 covers 17 residues. Uncontrolled infection, other autoimmune disease, pregnancy or lactation disqualified patients from enrolment. Authors of the study amplified TCR beta CDR3 regions from RNA transcripts. A first-round RT-PCR of the TCR CDR3 used the HTBI primer set. MiXCR, run by TCRdb on the multiplex PCR reads, gives a single entry per CDR3 protein. This table holds about 570,000 distinct CDR3 sequences, 35% to 55% found once.

The gene calls are TRBV7-9 and TRBJ1-1; tentatively, D is TRBD1 (5 bases). The clonotype comes from an adult woman with Graves' disease, either hyperthyroidism or ophthalmopathy (not recorded which). The sequenced sample was peripheral blood or thyroid tissue (not recorded which). Here the CDR3 reads CASSWGGPGRGITEAFF. The CDR3 DNA follows: TGTGCCAGCAGCTGGGGAGGGCCTGGGAGGGGTATCACTGAAGCTTTCTTT.